This TCR beta chain was recovered during a study of neurological immune-mediated disorders (dated by TCRdb to between 2019 and 2020). For context, the study as a whole: Using UMI-based sequencing, the study compared peripheral blood TCR-beta repertoires from patients with HTLV-I-associated myelopathy (HAM/TSP), patients with multiple sclerosis, and healthy controls. The approximately 100 TCR-beta libraries included longitudinal samples, technical triplicates and paired sorted CD4+ and CD8+ T-cell subsets alongside PBMC samples. The cohort included some 68 subjects: 14 with HAM/TSP, about 35 with multiple sclerosis, and around 20 healthy controls.

This clonotype has a count of ten or more. Its antigen is still unknown. The input lacks base qualities; no much larger clone sits a single base away. The full study reports these points: Expanded clones from different subjects shared no identical CDR3 amino acid sequences, which suggests that TCR-beta repertoires were private in all groups. TCR clonal expansion was greatest in HAM/TSP patients and smallest in MS patients, who ranked below even healthy controls.

The healthy controls were volunteers from blood banks in Maryland, USA. Libraries from unsorted PBMCs were made from 2 million PBMCs kept in RNAlater at -80 degrees C until RNA extraction. Peripheral blood was subjected to Ficoll-Hypaque density gradient centrifugation to isolate PBMCs, which were then cryopreserved in liquid nitrogen. cDNA synthesis used template-switch 5'RACE with a primer carrying a 10-nucleotide random unique molecular identifier tagging each TCR transcript. Every sequencing run covered 15-18 subjects and yielded more than 170 million TCR-beta sequences. Total RNA was extracted with the RNeasy kit. TCR-beta VDJ regions were amplified with primers for the TCR constant region and the 5'RACE anchor, using the KAPA Real-time Library Amplification kit. A first PCR added sample indexes and Illumina adaptors, after which a second PCR increased the library yield. After purification with Ampure beads, the TCR product of roughly 650 bp was size-selected on a 2% E-gel SizeSelection system. Before pooling, library quality was assessed on a Bioanalyzer, concentration was determined with Qubit, and library quantification was performed with the Kapa Library Quantification kit. An Illumina HiSeq 2500 was used to sequence the libraries paired-end at 2 x 150 bp. To increase sequence diversity, roughly 24-32% phiX was spiked into each library pool. The paper's processing steps were these. Quality-filtered reads were processed with the UMI-based MiGEC pipeline, which removed over 75% of raw TCR sequences during error correction. VDJ genes were aligned to IMGT germline references, and clonotypes were defined by unique CDR3 amino acid sequence plus V-J genes. Clonal expansion, Shannon diversity and CDR3 relatedness were evaluated with VDJtools (CalcPairwiseDistances, ClusterSamples), while phylogenetic trees were built in CLCbio workbench. A clone was classed as expanded if it had 8 or more unique UMIs, a cutoff based on coefficient-of-variation modelling across technical triplicates. The raw public data were reprocessed by TCRdb itself: fastp quality trimming at Q25, MiXCR clonotype calling, in-frame beta chains only. Duplicate CDR3 protein sequences are folded into a single record with the most common DNA and genes. The V and J calls shown here were made by TCRdb, not taken from the authors' results. The sample data list 40,000 to 45,000 distinct CDR3 sequences, and about 13% of these were observed just once. Roughly 1.2% of the sample is held by the ten biggest clonotypes.

The source material was PBMCs. The clonotype was recovered from a female donor in good health.

The DNA is as follows: TGCAGCGTCGCACCGGGACAAAAGGGTGGCTACACCTTC. Its coded protein is CSVAPGQKGGYTF. The rearranged segments are TRBV29-1 and TRBJ1-2; TRBD1 is perhaps the D gene, given 6 matching bases. The cysteine opens and the phenylalanine closes a CDR3 of 13 amino acids. The DNA shown is the 39-base CDR3, in frame from base 1. At the junction V is shortened by 6 bases and J by 7 bases, with 18 bases in between. The germline V gene yields SQVTM for CDR1 and ANQGSEA for CDR2.